Detailed here is one T cell receptor (beta chain). Its target antigen remains unknown. The sample holds no much larger clone one base away, and base qualities are not on file. The data stem from a study of cytomegalovirus exposure and HLA in healthy donors (TCRdb year 2017). For context, the study as a whole: In an earlier analysis of 587 of the donors, 276 Gb of sequence data and approximately 120 million unique TCR beta sequences from roughly 200 million T cells were reported. An early release covering about 600 HLA-typed donors comprised approximately 290 gigabases of sequencing data and some 79 million unique TCR sequences. The genetic ancestry cluster associated with self-reported Caucasian donors included about 81% of the 398 genotyped donors. The aim of the study was to test whether cataloging public T cell receptors could identify signatures of past pathogen exposure. The study profiled the T cell repertoires of 666 subjects by immunosequencing and related them to cytomegalovirus serostatus. A separate validation cohort of about 110 different subjects was used in addition to the 666-subject first cohort. The study combined high-throughput TCR immunosequencing, statistical association of individual TCRs with disease status, and machine learning to predict cytomegalovirus infection status. To study patterns of TCR occurrence, a later analysis re-analyzed previously published TCR beta repertoires from several hundred donors and added high-resolution HLA genotyping. Rather than drawing on any new phenotypic data, the later analysis identified candidate immune exposures from TCR beta sequences and the way those sequences occurred across donors. To decide whether each TCR beta V gene segment behaved as functional or pseudogenic, an earlier analysis of approximately 620 of the donors relied on high-throughput TCR beta sequencing. Donor age, sex, ethnicity and CMV serostatus were compiled together with the repertoire data. A later genetic analysis took genome-wide SNP genotypes for about three fifths of the 666 donors and used that subset as a discovery cohort. All discovery cohort repertoires had been generated using a single sequencing platform. Class I and class II HLA loci were covered by the typing at four-digit resolution. The number of donors typed differed by locus, with about 629-640 for A, B, C, DRB1 and DQB1, around 520 for DQA1, 606 for DPA1, and 472 for DPB1. Several DR-DQ haplotypes were treated as single units for association and clustering because of strong linkage in the cohort. Across approximately 420 genotyped donors of the cohort, an average of about 220,000 unique TCR beta nucleotide sequences per donor were sequenced, and roughly 20% of those sequences were non-productive.

The cohort was made up of hundreds of healthy bone marrow donors. At the time of sampling, all cohort members were nominally healthy, though unrecorded immune exposures were likely present. The donor tested CMV seronegative and was one of the 352 seronegative cohort members. Every donor gave a peripheral blood sample, and the peripheral blood mononuclear cells from that sample were used for TCR beta sequencing. Genomic DNA extraction from the blood cell samples was performed with the Qiagen DNeasy Blood Extraction Kit. Findings and caveats that apply to the study as a whole: In a later analysis, TCR association rates were found to vary across HLA loci, with the most associated TCRs seen for DRB1 alleles and the fewest for HLA-C alleles. The classifier was reported to diagnose cytomegalovirus status with high specificity and sensitivity in both the original and validation cohorts. Presence/absence analyses assumed roughly uniform sequencing depth across donors, an assumption that may not hold. The only immune exposure information available for the cohort was CMV serostatus. A cluster of highly shared sequence variants was judged likely to be a technical artifact of the sequencing pipeline. Because counts were too low, seventeen rarely observed V segments, including chromosome 9 orphons, were excluded from the earlier analysis of several hundred of the donors. Assigning TCR associations to individual alleles was difficult when HLA alleles, especially DR and DQ, strongly co-occurred. A few of the identified cytomegalovirus-associated TCR beta chains were confirmed in vitro to be specific for cytomegalovirus antigens. The study listed 150 to 200 TCR beta chains as associated with cytomegalovirus. A later analysis reported that several top co-occurrence clusters appeared linked to parvovirus B19, influenza, CMV and Epstein-Barr virus. Some IMGT-functional V segments, including TRBV6-2 and TRBV6-3, could not be told apart with the 87-base-pair reads, so those segments were excluded. An earlier analysis of some 560 of the donors showed that most TCR beta V segments appeared in productive rearrangements either about 87% or about 30% of the time, which broadly matched IMGT annotations. Most CMV-associated TCR beta chains appeared to be HLA-restricted in a later analysis, and the HLA associations seemed to be driven largely by CMV exposure. Correlated functional status among segregating V segments might reflect linkage disequilibrium, but an unknown experimental factor could not be ruled out. A later genetic analysis reported fewer N-insertions in productive TCRs among donors in an Asian-associated ancestry cluster than the roughly 700-donor mean. A further reported finding was that TCR beta sequences accurately predicted the HLA-A and HLA-B alleles for most subjects in the first cohort. The cohort was sequenced for TCR beta chains only, and without alpha or paired-chain data the features that could be detected were limited. A later analysis associated about 16,000 TCR beta sequences with specific HLA alleles at a false discovery rate of 0.05. It was suggested by the authors that the approach could potentially be generalized to other disease states and immunological phenotypes. A later genetic analysis associated a missense DCLRE1C variant with V-gene and J-gene trimming of TCR beta chains, and an independent cohort replicated the association. Because HLA typing was unavailable for some donors at each locus, only the typed subset was used in association tests. Compared with equally common non-associated chains, HLA-associated TCR beta chains in a later analysis were more clonally expanded and had lower generation probabilities. Most TCR sequences were seen in very few donors, while some public TCRs were found in many individuals.

Between the V and J ends, shortened by 7 bases and 4 bases respectively, the junction contains 14 bases. Per the germline V gene, MNHEY is the CDR1 and SVGAGI is the CDR2. The CDR3 runs 15 amino acids, cysteine and phenylalanine included. Solely the CDR3 DNA is kept, with 45 bases framed from the first base. The method behind the library was the immunoSEQ multiplex PCR assay. The multiplex PCR relied on a mix of 60 forward primers for TCR Vbeta segments and 13 reverse primers for TCR Jbeta segments. The CDR3 region of rearranged TCR beta genes was amplified from genomic DNA with a multiplex PCR assay. The Illumina HiSeq System was used to sequence the amplified TCR beta libraries as 87-base-pair reads. Processing in the source paper ran as follows. A later analysis counted about 80 million unique TCR beta chains across the 650 to 800 repertoires, and some 12 million of these chains were shared by at least two donors. A nearest-neighbor algorithm error-corrected the raw reads and collapsed the reads into unique sequences, merging closely related sequences to remove PCR and sequencing errors. To assign V, D and J gene segments, CDR3 sequences were aligned to IMGT reference sequences. For a sequence to be retained, a match of at least six nucleotides was required to both a V gene segment and a J gene segment. A rearrangement was called productive if the CDR3 had no stop codons and remained in frame with V and J, and every other rearrangement was called non-productive. Following IMGT convention, CDR3 was defined as the stretch from the second conserved V-encoded cysteine to the conserved J-encoded phenylalanine. The earlier analysis of about 610 of the donors excluded any sequence lacking an unambiguous match to a single V gene segment. An earlier analysis of some 500 of the donors classified V segments as functional when productive rearrangements were above 56.7% and as segregating when the standard deviation between donors was above 5%. To diagnose cytomegalovirus status from the catalog of TCR beta chain sequences, a statistical classification framework was built. In a later analysis, TCR nucleotide sequences were compared against IMGT/GENE-DB human TR gene sequences so that V and J genes could be assigned. A later analysis assigned CDR3 sequences and most-parsimonious VDJ recombination scenarios with the TCRdist pipeline. A later analysis defined each TCR beta chain by its CDR3 amino acid sequence plus V-gene family, and excluded reads lacking a unique V-gene family. A later analysis removed 550 to 650 highly shared, low-generation-probability nucleotide sequences to deal with suspected cross-contamination and a sequencing artifact. A later analysis calculated a clonal expansion index for each public chain from normalized within-repertoire ranks of inferred template counts. In a later analysis, generation probabilities were computed with a VDJ recombination model fitted to out-of-frame rearrangements, and the resulting probabilities were checked against IGoR. Hypergeometric tests were used in a later analysis to score TCR-TCR, TCR-HLA and TCR-CMV co-occurrence, with a repertoire-size bias correction applied to the TCR pairs. A later analysis estimated false discovery rates by permuting HLA or CMV assignments 20 times. In a later analysis, co-occurring TCRs were grouped using DBSCAN, and TCRdist sequence similarity was added for clustering within HLA-allele-positive subsets. Repertoires with fewer than 30,000 or more than 120,000 public chains, plus five repertoires with anomalous nucleotide sharing, were excluded from co-occurrence clustering. Entries here come from immuneACCESS through TCRdb and include only in-frame sequences with V and J called. Some clones fail to appear in such tables; in the studies checked, an unresolved V gene covers under half of the shortfall, and the cause of the remainder is unknown. That table supplies the V and J calls and clone size; D and trimming were determined from the DNA. Across this sample there are about 200,000 clones, with 65% to 85% seen only once. Of the sample, 0.075% to 0.1% is held by the ten largest clones.

The V and J genes are TRBV6-5 and TRBJ2-6; the D gene is possibly TRBD1, with 6 bases matching. The material sequenced was PBMCs. The receptor was isolated from a boy younger than 10 in good health and CMV-seronegative. At the DNA level, the sequence is TGTGCCAGCACCTACAGGGTTGCCGGGGCCAACGTCCTGACTTTC. This sequence encodes CASTYRVAGANVLTF.